The present TCR beta chain was sequenced within a study of blood T cell repertoires in COVID-19. This clone appeared a single time. Using immunoSEQ multiplex PCR, the repertoire was profiled, and TCRdb retains in-frame clones only, with some absent. Counted here are about 150,000 clones, about 79% occurring once; the ten biggest clones make up around 10%. The V and J ends lost 1 base and 7 bases respectively, with 10 bases between them. Germline assignment: CDR1 SEHNR and CDR2 FQNEAQ (reference sequence). The CDR3 contains 13 residues. The chain joins TRBV7-9 to TRBJ1-2, with D perhaps TRBD1 (5 bases). The sample comprised PBMCs or T cells enriched from blood (not recorded which). This receptor was identified in a man over 45 who had recovered from COVID-19. As DNA, the CDR3 is TGTGCCAGCAGCTTAGGTACAGGCTTTGGCTACACCTTC. Its protein is CASSLGTGFGYTF.